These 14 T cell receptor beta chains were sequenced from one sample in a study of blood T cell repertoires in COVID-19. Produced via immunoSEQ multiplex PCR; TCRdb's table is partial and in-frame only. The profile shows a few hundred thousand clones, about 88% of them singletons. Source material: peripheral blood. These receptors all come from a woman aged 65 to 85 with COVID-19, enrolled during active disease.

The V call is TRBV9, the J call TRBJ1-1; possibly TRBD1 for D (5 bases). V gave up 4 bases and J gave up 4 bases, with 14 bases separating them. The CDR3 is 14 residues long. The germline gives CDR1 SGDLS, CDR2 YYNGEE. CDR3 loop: CASSPGGGSTEAFF. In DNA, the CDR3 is TGTGCCAGCAGCCCCGGGGGGGGGAGCACTGAAGCTTTCTTT.

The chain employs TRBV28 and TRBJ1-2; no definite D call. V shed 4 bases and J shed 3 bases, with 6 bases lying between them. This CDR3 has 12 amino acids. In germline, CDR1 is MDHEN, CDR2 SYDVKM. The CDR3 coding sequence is TGTGCCAGCAGTTACATGGACTATGGCTACACCTTC. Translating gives CASSYMDYGYTF.

The CDR3 is CASSLAGTGRQETQYF. CDR3 DNA: TGTGCCAGCAGCTTAGCAGGAACAGGGAGACAAGAGACCCAGTACTTC. The V gene is TRBV7-9, the J gene TRBJ2-5; perhaps TRBD1 as D (6 bases). The CDR3 contains 16 residues. Trimming cost V 0 bases and J 2 bases, with 13 bases left between them. Germline V lookup: CDR1 SEHNR, CDR2 FQNEAQ (reference sequence).

Here the CDR3 DNA reads TGTGCCAGCAGCCAAACCGGACACGCGAACACTGAAGCTTTCTTT. It specifies CASSQTGHANTEAFF. This chain uses TRBV4-2 with TRBJ1-1; maybe TRBD1 (5 bases). The CDR3 is 15 amino acids. In germline, CDR1 is LGHNA, CDR2 YNFKEQ. Trimming left V 2 bases short and J 1 base short, with 11 bases between.

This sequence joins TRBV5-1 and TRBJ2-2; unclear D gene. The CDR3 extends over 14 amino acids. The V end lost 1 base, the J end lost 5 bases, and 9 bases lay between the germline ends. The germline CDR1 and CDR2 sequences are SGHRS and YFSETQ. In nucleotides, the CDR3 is TGCGCCAGCAGCTTGTACCCCGGGACCGGGGAGCTGTTTTTT. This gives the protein CASSLYPGTGELFF.

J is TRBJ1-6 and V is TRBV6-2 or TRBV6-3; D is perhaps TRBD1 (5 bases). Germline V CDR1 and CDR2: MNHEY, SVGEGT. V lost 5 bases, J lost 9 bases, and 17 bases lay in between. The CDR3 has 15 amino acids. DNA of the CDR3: TGTGCCAGCAGTCCCCTGGTAGGGGCCAGTTCACCCCTCCACTTT. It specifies CASSPLVGASSPLHF.

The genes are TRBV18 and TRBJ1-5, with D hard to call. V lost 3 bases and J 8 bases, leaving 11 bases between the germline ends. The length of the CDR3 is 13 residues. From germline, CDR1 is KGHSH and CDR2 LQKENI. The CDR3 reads CASSPTEEKPQHF. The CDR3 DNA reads TGTGCCAGCTCACCCACGGAGGAGAAGCCCCAGCATTTT.

The CDR3 sequence is CASSASRSGIEAFF. The CDR3 DNA sequence: TGTGCCAGCAGCGCGTCACGGTCCGGGATAGAAGCTTTCTTT. V gene TRBV3-1 (or the pseudogene TRBV3-2) combines with J gene TRBJ1-1; D remains unclear. Germline CDR1 and CDR2: LGHDT and YNNKEL (reference sequence). The CDR3 runs 14 residues. V was clipped by 5 bases and J by 8 bases, with 18 bases between them.

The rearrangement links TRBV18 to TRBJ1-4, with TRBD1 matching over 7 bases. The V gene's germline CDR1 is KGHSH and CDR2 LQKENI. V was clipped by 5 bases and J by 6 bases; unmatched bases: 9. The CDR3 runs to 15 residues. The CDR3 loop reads CASSVLRGSDEKLFF. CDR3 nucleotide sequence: TGTGCCAGCTCAGTTCTCAGGGGGTCTGATGAAAAACTGTTTTTT.

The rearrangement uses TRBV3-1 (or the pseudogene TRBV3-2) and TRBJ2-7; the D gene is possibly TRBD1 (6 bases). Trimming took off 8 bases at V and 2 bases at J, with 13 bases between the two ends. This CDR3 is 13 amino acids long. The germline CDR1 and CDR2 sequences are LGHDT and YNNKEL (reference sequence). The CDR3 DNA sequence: TGTGCCAGCGGACAGACGCAAACCTACGAGCAGTACTTC. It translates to CASGQTQTYEQYF.

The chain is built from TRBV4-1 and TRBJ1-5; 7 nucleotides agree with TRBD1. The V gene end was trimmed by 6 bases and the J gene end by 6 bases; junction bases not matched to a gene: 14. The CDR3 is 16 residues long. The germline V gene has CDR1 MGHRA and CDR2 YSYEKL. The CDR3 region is CASSPSTTTGFQPQHF. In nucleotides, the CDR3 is TGCGCCAGCAGTCCTTCGACTACGACAGGGTTTCAGCCCCAGCATTTT.

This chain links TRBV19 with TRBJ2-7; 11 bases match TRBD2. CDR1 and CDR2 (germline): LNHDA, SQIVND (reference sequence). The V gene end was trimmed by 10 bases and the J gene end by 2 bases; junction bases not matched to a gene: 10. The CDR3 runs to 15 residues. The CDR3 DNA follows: TGTGCCACTAGAGCTAGCGGGGGGCCAGCCTACGAGCAGTACTTC. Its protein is CATRASGGPAYEQYF.

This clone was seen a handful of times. CDR3 residues: CASSPQGAAGNTIYF. CDR3 in DNA: TGTGCCAGCAGCCCCCAGGGGGCAGCTGGAAACACCATATATTTT. This chain links TRBV7-2 with TRBJ1-3; TRBD1 matches 8 bases. V shed 5 bases, J shed 2 bases, and the junction held 5 bases outside the gene matches. This CDR3 is built from 15 residues. The V gene's germline CDR1 is SGHTA and CDR2 FQGNSA.

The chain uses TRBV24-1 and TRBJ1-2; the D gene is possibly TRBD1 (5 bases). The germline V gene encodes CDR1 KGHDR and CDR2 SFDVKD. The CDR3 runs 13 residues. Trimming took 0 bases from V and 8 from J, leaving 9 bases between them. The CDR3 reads CATSDLWDSGYTF. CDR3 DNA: TGTGCCACCAGTGATTTGTGGGACTCCGGCTACACCTTC.